The entry that follows covers one T cell receptor beta chain sequence. Its antigen is still unknown. No much larger clone is present one base from it, and per-base qualities are unavailable. Each collaborating institution followed its own protocols to collect whole blood in K2EDTA tubes. For TCRbeta analysis, collaborators shipped samples in one of three forms: frozen whole blood, isolated PBMCs, or DNA extracted from either of those sample types. These data originate in a study of blood T cell repertoires in COVID-19 (dated by TCRdb to the early 2020s). Notes on the research overall: Samples covering the acute and convalescent phases of COVID-19 were provided by collaborators in the United States, Italy and Spain. The material from the prospective study consisted of cDNA or gDNA derived from T cells, B-cell-depleted T cells, or PBMCs. Deeply sampled blood TCRbeta repertoires from subjects exposed to, actively infected with, or recovered from COVID-19 were included in the dataset. The repertoires were released in a freely available public database intended as a resource for research on the immune response to SARS-CoV-2. Samples came from the ongoing ImmuneRACE study (first 160 participants) plus 1,254 subjects from 6 global collaborators. A de-identified subject ID, COVID-19 status, age in years and sex were almost always included in the sample metadata. HLA class I and class II types, where available, came from metadata supplied by the sample provider rather than from assay-based typing.

TCRbeta CDR3 regions were amplified from genomic DNA by means of the immunoSEQ Assay, a bias-controlled multiplex PCR. In the authors' own workflow: Nucleated cell counts per sample were estimated from amplification of reference gene primers within the assay. To quantify the absolute abundance of each unique TCRbeta CDR3 rearrangement, sequence reads were collapsed and filtered. Productive Simpson clonality was computed per sample as the square root of Simpson's diversity index over productive rearrangements. TCRdb mirrors the immuneACCESS table, restricted to in-frame sequences. Some clones are absent from its copies; in checked studies, under half trace to an unresolved V gene, and the reason for the others is unknown. Clone size and V and J calls were adopted from that table, with D and trimming inferred from the DNA. The sample table lists around 100,000 clones, 75% to 90% of them with a count of one. Jointly, the top ten make up 10% to 15% of the sample.

Findings and caveats that apply to the study as a whole: The quantity of clinical and demographic metadata differed by source and by participant and was supplied without curation.

The CDR3, from cysteine to phenylalanine, totals 14 residues. The only DNA kept is the CDR3, 42 bases in frame from the first base. V loses 5 bases of germline sequence and J loses 4 bases, and the interval between the two ends is 11 bases. The germline V gene specifies KGHDR as CDR1 and SFDVKD as CDR2. The clonotype originates from a human donor in a cohort sampled during active or convalescent COVID-19. In this chain, TRBV24-1 is recombined with TRBJ1-5; the D segment could be TRBD1, given 6 matching bases. The sequencing sample was made of peripheral blood. The CDR3 in this case is CATSARGLNQPQHF. The DNA is TGTGCCACCAGTGCCAGGGGTTTAAATCAGCCCCAGCATTTT.